This is a list of T cell receptor beta chains from one sample in a study of response to subunit inactivated influenza vaccine. TCRdb re-derived calls from the RT-PCR reads in MiXCR, one entry per CDR3 protein. This sample has approximately 520,000 distinct CDR3 sequences, with 25% found just once. Sequenced here: CD4+ T cells sorted from PBMCs, sampled roughly 5 days after vaccination. All receptors come from a man aged 50-59 years who received an inactivated influenza vaccine. Both conserved end residues are part of each CDR3. Fields, in order: V gene, D gene, clone size, J gene, CDR3 DNA, CDR3 protein. D genes are given only for firm matches. Rows may omit the clone size; those that give it use once, few, many or a size class.

v_call: TRBV7-2
d_call: -
clone_size: -
j_call: TRBJ2-3
cdr3_nt: TGTGCCAGCAGCCTAAAGGGAGGCTCAGATACGCAGTATTTT
cdr3_aa: CASSLKGGSDTQYF

v_call: TRBV7-8
d_call: TRBD2
clone_size: few
j_call: TRBJ2-7
cdr3_nt: TGTGCCAGCAGCACAAGGAGTCTAGCGGGAGGGCCGAACGAGCAGTACTTC
cdr3_aa: CASSTRSLAGGPNEQYF

v_call: TRBV4-1
d_call: TRBD2
clone_size: few
j_call: TRBJ2-5
cdr3_nt: TGCGCCAGCAGCCAAAAAGGCCTAGCGGGATCAAACTTCCAAGAGACCCAGTACTTC
cdr3_aa: CASSQKGLAGSNFQETQYF

v_call: TRBV20-1
d_call: TRBD1
clone_size: -
j_call: TRBJ1-6
cdr3_nt: TGCAGTGCTAGAACAGGGGGTAATTCACCCCTCTACTTT
cdr3_aa: CSARTGGNSPLYF

v_call: TRBV10-3
d_call: -
clone_size: many
j_call: TRBJ1-2
cdr3_nt: TGTGCCATCAGTGAGTCTACGGGGCAGGGGTCGAACTTTAACTATGGCTACACCTTC
cdr3_aa: CAISESTGQGSNFNYGYTF

v_call: TRBV15
d_call: TRBD1
clone_size: -
j_call: TRBJ2-1
cdr3_nt: TGTGCCACCAGCAGAGAGACAGGGTACAATGAGCAGTTCTTC
cdr3_aa: CATSRETGYNEQFF

v_call: TRBV20-1
d_call: -
clone_size: -
j_call: TRBJ1-2
cdr3_nt: TGCAGTGCTAGAGTCAGGGGCTTCTATGGCTACACCTTC
cdr3_aa: CSARVRGFYGYTF

v_call: TRBV7-9
d_call: -
clone_size: few
j_call: TRBJ2-1
cdr3_nt: TGTGCCAGCAGCCCGAGAGGCGGAGGGCAAAATGAGCAGTTCTTC
cdr3_aa: CASSPRGGGQNEQFF

v_call: TRBV12-3/TRBV12-4
d_call: -
clone_size: -
j_call: TRBJ1-5
cdr3_nt: TGTGCCAGCAGTACCCGGCCAGGGCTTCATCAGCCCCAGCATTTT
cdr3_aa: CASSTRPGLHQPQHF

v_call: TRBV30
d_call: TRBD2
clone_size: -
j_call: TRBJ2-4
cdr3_nt: TGTGCCTGGAGACATTCCCTAGCGGTAGCCAAAAACATTCAGTACTTC
cdr3_aa: CAWRHSLAVAKNIQYF

v_call: TRBV4-1
d_call: -
clone_size: many
j_call: TRBJ2-3
cdr3_nt: TGCGCCAGCAGCCAAGTGGGTAACGCAGATACGCAGTATTTT
cdr3_aa: CASSQVGNADTQYF

v_call: TRBV6-1
d_call: -
clone_size: -
j_call: TRBJ2-6
cdr3_nt: TGTGCCAGCAGTGCCTACGTTAGGGCCAACGTCCTGACTTTC
cdr3_aa: CASSAYVRANVLTF

v_call: TRBV12-3/TRBV12-4
d_call: -
clone_size: -
j_call: TRBJ1-1
cdr3_nt: TGTGCCAGCAGTTTAGGTCAAAGGATAATCTTT
cdr3_aa: CASSLGQRIIF

v_call: TRBV29-1
d_call: -
clone_size: few
j_call: TRBJ1-2
cdr3_nt: TGCAGCGTTGCGGCAGGCCGGTATGGCTACACCTTC
cdr3_aa: CSVAAGRYGYTF